Listed below are T cell receptor beta chains from one sample, sequenced in a study of cytomegalovirus exposure and HLA in healthy donors. This table comes from immunoSEQ multiplex PCR, and its TCRdb copy is limited to in-frame clones, with some not included. The sample has more than 45,000 clones; the top ten hold more than 2%. Source material: PBMCs. All receptors come from a woman between 40 and 55 years old in good health and CMV-seronegative. CDR3s leave out the opening cysteine and the closing phenylalanine or tryptophan.

J: TRBJ1-2; V: TRBV6-1; CDR3: ASSVKQGDGYT
J: TRBJ1-2; V: TRBV5-4; CDR3: ASSLDGTGGAGYGYT
J: TRBJ2-7; V: TRBV5-8; CDR3: ASSLVIYEQY
J: TRBJ1-1; V: TRBV7-9; CDR3: ASSAVSNTEAF
J: TRBJ2-2; V: TRBV2; CDR3: ASNQAGGQAGELF
J: TRBJ2-7; V: TRBV5-1; CDR3: ASSLAGGGAYEQY
J: TRBJ1-6; V: TRBV29-1; CDR3: SVGQGPNSPLH
J: TRBJ1-4; V: TRBV6-6; CDR3: ASSPGQILSHEKLF
J: TRBJ2-1; V: TRBV27; CDR3: ARNADNEQF
J: TRBJ1-4; V: TRBV30; CDR3: AWSGLGATNEKLF
J: TRBJ2-7; V: TRBV4-1; CDR3: ASSQQTSGGYEQY
J: TRBJ2-7; V: TRBV2; CDR3: ATDPGQGAAEQY
J: TRBJ2-1; V: TRBV11-3; CDR3: ASSLGRASVVDEQF
J: TRBJ2-7; V: TRBV30; CDR3: AWGGGDSYEQY
J: TRBJ2-7; V: TRBV19; CDR3: ASSMGTTYEQY
J: TRBJ1-4; V: TRBV18; CDR3: ASSGGQGEKLF
J: TRBJ1-1; V: TRBV7-6; CDR3: ASSQPGQEAF
J: TRBJ1-1; V: TRBV6-6; CDR3: ASSYPPDRNTEAF
J: TRBJ1-1; V: TRBV9; CDR3: ASSVVTGMDTEAF
J: TRBJ2-3; V: TRBV4-1; CDR3: ASGLAGGLGSTDTQY
J: TRBJ2-1; V: TRBV18; CDR3: ASSPQPSGTSYNEQF
J: TRBJ2-5; V: TRBV5-6; CDR3: ASSLRLAGLETQY
J: TRBJ2-3; V: TRBV7-9; CDR3: ASSPLAGGVGSTDTQY
J: TRBJ2-5; V: TRBV11-2; CDR3: ASSQDRYLETQY
J: TRBJ1-2; V: TRBV19; CDR3: ASSITVNYGYT
J: TRBJ2-5; V: TRBV18; CDR3: ASSPPHSQETQY
J: TRBJ1-6; V: TRBV4-1; CDR3: ASSQEGFAAAVSPLH
J: TRBJ2-1; V: TRBV7-9; CDR3: ASSFRREGEQF
J: TRBJ1-2; V: TRBV5-6; CDR3: ASSLMSRTDGLLFYGYT
J: TRBJ2-3; V: TRBV11-3; CDR3: ASSPWELGTDTQY
J: TRBJ2-1; V: TRBV29-1; CDR3: SVQQGSSYNEQF
J: TRBJ1-3; V: TRBV19; CDR3: ASSEGTASGNTIY
J: TRBJ2-1; V: TRBV29-1; CDR3: SVSGNDNEQF
J: TRBJ1-2; V: TRBV30; CDR3: AWSVAGTGGYGYT
J: TRBJ2-1; V: TRBV30; CDR3: AWSPFLEGEQF
J: TRBJ1-2; V: TRBV25-1; CDR3: ASSVTGLNYGYT
J: TRBJ1-1; V: TRBV27; CDR3: ASSLSDRGYTEAF
J: TRBJ1-1; V: TRBV7-9; CDR3: ASSSRDRGWHF
J: TRBJ1-1; V: TRBV13; CDR3: ASTRQGRNTEAF
J: TRBJ1-4; V: TRBV6-1; CDR3: ASSDGGGTTNEKLF
J: TRBJ2-7; V: TRBV7-2; CDR3: ASSRQVQGDEQY
J: TRBJ2-7; V: TRBV28; CDR3: ATSRAGRGEQY
J: TRBJ1-6; V: TRBV27; CDR3: ASSFRGEINSPLH
J: TRBJ2-7; V: TRBV7-2; CDR3: ASSFGGSSYEQY
J: TRBJ2-7; V: TRBV15; CDR3: VTSRDPGGSYEQY
J: TRBJ1-1; V: TRBV7-3; CDR3: ASSLYGAGEAF
J: TRBJ2-7; V: TRBV6-1; CDR3: ASSRSQGAGEQY
J: TRBJ2-7; V: TRBV15; CDR3: ATSREVAAISYEQY
J: TRBJ2-2; V: TRBV6-5; CDR3: ASKQGGTGELF
J: TRBJ1-2; V: TRBV18; CDR3: ASSPPRQENYGYT
J: TRBJ2-6; V: TRBV10-3; CDR3: ATATGLLSGANVLT
J: TRBJ1-6; V: TRBV4-2; CDR3: ASSQSYRGNSPLH
J: TRBJ1-5; V: TRBV6-1; CDR3: ASILQQYSNQPQH
J: TRBJ2-7; V: TRBV7-2; CDR3: ASSFPGYEQY